Shown below are 22 T cell receptor beta chains from a single sample sequenced in a study of CD8 T cells in ankylosing spondylitis (dated by TCRdb to between 2016 and 2019). The receptor library was made with 5' RACE. Instrument used: Illumina HiSeq 2500. The public reads were run again by TCRdb, first through fastp at Q25 and then through MiXCR, and only productive beta chains were kept. Rows are unified per CDR3 protein, each entry keeping the most common DNA and genes. Present in this sample are approximately 350,000 distinct CDR3 sequences, roughly 15% of which were seen just once. The ten largest clones capture approximately 0.99% of the sample. Sequencing was carried out using blood, either unsorted or a sorted T cell fraction (not recorded which). These receptors were collected from a male donor with ankylosing spondylitis or in good health (not recorded which).

This rearrangement joins TRBV29-1 to TRBJ1-1; no clear D gene. V was pared by 3 bases and J by 4 bases, with 12 bases between. The CDR3 sequence is 13 residues long. Germline CDR1 reads SQVTM; CDR2 reads ANQGSEA. CDR3 protein: CSVDGRATTEAFF. The CDR3 DNA is TGCAGCGTTGACGGGAGGGCGACCACTGAAGCTTTCTTT.

The chain combines TRBV5-1 with TRBJ2-1; TRBD2 matches at 13 bases. Germline trimming cut 0 bases from V and 8 bases from J; bases unmatched to any gene: 8. Looked up from germline, CDR1 is SGHRS and CDR2 is YFSETQ. The CDR3 covers 17 residues. The DNA of the CDR3 is TGCGCCAGCAGCTTGGGACTAGCGGGGGGCAAGTGGGATGAGCAGTTCTTC. Encoded protein: CASSLGLAGGKWDEQFF.

V gene TRBV12-3 or TRBV12-4 combines with J gene TRBJ2-2; unclear D gene. This CDR3 has 13 amino acids. V was trimmed by 2 bases and J by 6 bases, leaving 7 bases between them. CDR3 nucleotide sequence: TGTGCCAGCAGTTTAACGGACCCCGGGGAGCTGTTTTTT. Translating it yields CASSLTDPGELFF.

This clonotype was seen ten or more times. The rearrangement joins TRBV20-1 to TRBJ1-5; no clear D. This CDR3 region has 13 residues. V gave up 3 bases and J gave up 6 bases, with 12 bases separating them. From germline, CDR1 is DFQATT and CDR2 SNEGSKA (reference sequence). CDR3 bases: TGCAGTGCTAGTGGAGGTGGAGGTCAGCCCCAGCATTTT. Encoded protein: CSASGGGGQPQHF.

The chain links TRBV6-2 or TRBV6-3 to TRBJ2-5; D not certain. With 4 bases removed from V and 1 base from J, the gap between germline ends came to 13 bases. This CDR3 contains 15 residues. Germline assignment: CDR1 MNHEY and CDR2 SVGEGT. The CDR3 DNA is TGTGCCAGCAGTTCTAGGGCTGCGTTCCAAGAGACCCAGTACTTC. Its translation: CASSSRAAFQETQYF.

This clonotype has a handful of counts. V usage is TRBV9 and J usage is TRBJ2-1; TRBD2 matches 16 bases. CDR1 and CDR2 from the germline V gene are SGDLS and YYNGEE. V lost 1 base and J lost 6; bases outside the gene matches: 7. This CDR3 region has 18 residues. The CDR3 reads CASSVLGTSGRETNEQFF. Written as DNA, the CDR3 is TGTGCCAGCAGCGTACTCGGGACTAGCGGGAGGGAAACCAATGAGCAGTTCTTC.

This chain joins TRBV27 and TRBJ2-7; D is ambiguous. The CDR3 is made up of 12 amino acids. With 8 bases removed from V and 4 bases from J, the gap between germline ends came to 12 bases. The V gene's germline CDR1 is MNHEY and CDR2 SMNVEV (reference sequence). The CDR3 reads CASGGFLYEQYF. In nucleotides, the CDR3 is TGTGCCAGCGGCGGTTTCCTTTACGAGCAGTACTTC.

A few counts support this clonotype. The genes are TRBV5-1 and TRBJ2-2, with unresolved D. The V gene's germline CDR1 is SGHRS and CDR2 YFSETQ. Trimming removed 1 base at V and 10 bases at J, with 17 bases between. The CDR3 covers 15 residues. CDR3 protein: CASSLLVGFGAELFF. The CDR3 DNA follows: TGCGCCAGCAGCTTGCTGGTAGGGTTTGGTGCGGAGCTGTTTTTT.

This clonotype was seen many times. The gene calls are TRBV5-1 and TRBJ1-4; D remains unclear. The CDR3 loop spans 12 amino acids. In germline, CDR1 is SGHRS, CDR2 YFSETQ. With 3 bases removed from V and 8 bases from J, the gap between germline ends came to 8 bases. CDR3 residues: CASSSQGEKLFF. DNA of the CDR3: TGCGCCAGCAGCTCGCAAGGGGAAAAACTGTTTTTT.

This clonotype turned up a few times. V gene TRBV12-3 or TRBV12-4 combines with J gene TRBJ2-7; 10 nucleotides match TRBD1. After removal of 9 bases from V and 5 bases from J, the junction contained 10 bases not matched to a gene. This CDR3 spans 14 amino acids. For the CDR3, the DNA is TGTGCCAGTTCCTGGGACAGGGGAGGGAACGAGCAGTACTTC. The encoded protein is CASSWDRGGNEQYF.

The V gene is TRBV6-5, the J gene TRBJ1-1; no firm D call. The CDR3 totals 15 residues. Germline V gives CDR1 MNHEY, CDR2 SVGAGI. V shed 4 bases and J shed 2 bases, with 14 bases lying between them. The CDR3 region is CASSSQPLVNTEAFF. As DNA, the CDR3 is TGTGCCAGCAGTTCCCAACCCTTGGTTAACACTGAAGCTTTCTTT.

The V gene is TRBV11-2, the J gene TRBJ1-3; a weak D match, TRBD1 (5 bases). The CDR3 extends over 15 amino acids. From germline, CDR1 is SGHAT and CDR2 FQNNGV. With 5 bases removed from V and 4 bases from J, the gap between germline ends came to 15 bases. The CDR3 DNA is TGTGCCAGCAGCCAGGCAGGGCTTGAAGGAAACACCATATATTTT. This codes for CASSQAGLEGNTIYF. Combining the CDR3 with reference TRBV11-2 and TRBJ1-3 gives the whole variable domain EAGVAQSPRYKIIEKRQSVAFWCNPISGHATLYWYQQILGQGPKLLIQFQNNGVVDDSQLPKDRFSAERLKGVDSTLKIQPAKLEDSAVYLCASSQAGLEGNTIYFGEGSWLTVV.

The V gene is TRBV6-1, the J gene TRBJ2-1; TRBD2 agrees at 12 bases. Germline-derived CDR1 and CDR2 are MNHNS and SASEGT. The CDR3 spans 17 residues. V shed 3 bases and J 3 bases; nucleotides not matched to a gene: 6. The CDR3, as DNA: TGTGCCAGCAGTGACCGGACTAGCGGGGTCGGCTACAATGAGCAGTTCTTC. It translates to CASSDRTSGVGYNEQFF.

The rearrangement links TRBV6-5 to TRBJ2-1, with TRBD2 identical over 12 bases. The CDR3 is 14 residues long. Germline V gene data show CDR1 as MNHEY and CDR2 as SVGAGI. Trimming cost V 3 bases and J 7 bases; bases outside gene matches: 1. The CDR3 nucleotides read TGTGCCAGCAGTTATACTAGCGGGAGGAATGAGCAGTTCTTC. Its protein is CASSYTSGRNEQFF.

This clonotype was counted ten times or more. This chain joins TRBV5-1 and TRBJ2-7; 7 bases fit TRBD2. There are 13 residues in the CDR3. CDR1 SGHRS and CDR2 YFSETQ come from the germline V gene. V dropped 2 bases and J dropped 4; count of bases not matched to a gene: 3. This chain's CDR3 is CASSLTSVYEQYF. CDR3 nucleotide sequence: TGCGCCAGCAGCTTAACTAGCGTGTACGAGCAGTACTTC. The entire variable domain, with the rest obtained from reference TRBV5-1 and TRBJ2-7, is as follows: KAGVTQTPRYLIKTRGQQVTLSCSPISGHRSVSWYQQTPGQGLQFLFEYFSETQRNKGNFPGRFSGRQFSNSRSEMNVSTLELGDSALYLCASSLTSVYEQYFGPGTRLTVT.

This chain links TRBV11-2 with TRBJ2-3, with D unresolved. CDR3 size: 14 residues. The V end was cut by 6 bases, the J end by 10 bases, with 20 bases between. Germline CDR1 SGHAT, CDR2 FQNNGV. CDR3 nucleotide sequence: TGTGCCAGCAGGTCTCCCCGTACGACGGCTTCGCAGTATTTT. Protein sequence: CASRSPRTTASQYF.

The V gene is TRBV30, the J gene TRBJ2-7; D possibly corresponds to TRBD1 (5 bases). V was cut by 3 bases and J by 3 bases, with 6 bases left in between. Germline values: CDR1 GTSNPN, CDR2 SVGIG (reference sequence). CDR3 size: 11 residues. CDR3 amino acids: CAWRDNYEQYF. CDR3 in DNA: TGTGCCTGGAGGGACAACTACGAGCAGTACTTC.

This clonotype showed up many times. The rearrangement links TRBV3-1 to TRBJ2-5; D uncertain. Germline V CDR1 and CDR2: LGHDT, YNNKEL (reference sequence). V was clipped by 1 base and J by 0 bases, with 9 bases between them. The CDR3 totals 15 residues. CDR3 nucleotides: TGTGCCAGCAGCCAAGGTGGGTCGTACCAAGAGACCCAGTACTTC. Translating it yields CASSQGGSYQETQYF.

This clonotype was counted many times. The rearrangement uses TRBV5-1 and TRBJ2-4; TRBD1 or TRBD2 may be the D gene (5 bases each). The CDR3 consists of 16 residues. The V end was cut by 3 bases, the J end by 3 bases, with 16 bases between. Germline lookup yields CDR1 SGHRS and CDR2 YFSETQ. The CDR3 is CASSSSSRGSKNIQYF. The CDR3 region has the DNA TGCGCCAGCAGCTCCTCCTCGAGGGGAAGCAAAAACATTCAGTACTTC.

DNA of the CDR3: TGTGCCAGCACCCTCATAGCGGGGGGCTCCTACAATGAGCAGTTCTTC. This codes for CASTLIAGGSYNEQFF. V gene TRBV7-9 combines with J gene TRBJ2-1; 10 nucleotides match TRBD2. Per germline, CDR1 SEHNR and CDR2 FQNEAQ (reference sequence). Losses at the gene ends were 7 bases for V and 0 bases for J; bases not matched to a gene: 6. CDR3 length: 16 residues. Drawing the rest from reference TRBV7-9 and TRBJ2-1, the complete variable domain is DTGVSQNPRHKITKRGQNVTFRCDPISEHNRLYWYRQTLGQGPEFLTYFQNEAQLEKSRLLSDRFSAERPKGSFSTLEIQRTEQGDSAMYLCASTLIAGGSYNEQFFGPGTRLTVL.

This chain connects TRBV20-1 to TRBJ1-1, with a weak D call TRBD1 (5 bases). V lost 3 bases and J 5 bases, leaving 13 bases between the germline ends. The length of the CDR3 is 13 residues. CDR1 is DFQATT and CDR2 is SNEGSKA in the germline V gene (reference sequence). The DNA of the CDR3 is TGCAGTGCTAGCGAGGGGCGAGGGACTGAAGCTTTCTTT. Protein product: CSASEGRGTEAFF.

The genes are TRBV7-9 and TRBJ2-3; 13 bases agree with TRBD2. V lost 3 bases, J lost 6 bases, and 0 bases stayed unmatched. This CDR3 region has 14 residues. Germline V gene data show CDR1 as SEHNR and CDR2 as FQNEAQ (reference sequence). The CDR3 DNA reads as TGTGCCAGCAGCTTGACTAGCGGGGGGGATACGCAGTATTTT. Translating gives CASSLTSGGDTQYF. The full variable domain, its missing parts supplied by reference TRBV7-9 and TRBJ2-3, is DTGVSQNPRHKITKRGQNVTFRCDPISEHNRLYWYRQTLGQGPEFLTYFQNEAQLEKSRLLSDRFSAERPKGSFSTLEIQRTEQGDSAMYLCASSLTSGGDTQYFGPGTRLTVL.